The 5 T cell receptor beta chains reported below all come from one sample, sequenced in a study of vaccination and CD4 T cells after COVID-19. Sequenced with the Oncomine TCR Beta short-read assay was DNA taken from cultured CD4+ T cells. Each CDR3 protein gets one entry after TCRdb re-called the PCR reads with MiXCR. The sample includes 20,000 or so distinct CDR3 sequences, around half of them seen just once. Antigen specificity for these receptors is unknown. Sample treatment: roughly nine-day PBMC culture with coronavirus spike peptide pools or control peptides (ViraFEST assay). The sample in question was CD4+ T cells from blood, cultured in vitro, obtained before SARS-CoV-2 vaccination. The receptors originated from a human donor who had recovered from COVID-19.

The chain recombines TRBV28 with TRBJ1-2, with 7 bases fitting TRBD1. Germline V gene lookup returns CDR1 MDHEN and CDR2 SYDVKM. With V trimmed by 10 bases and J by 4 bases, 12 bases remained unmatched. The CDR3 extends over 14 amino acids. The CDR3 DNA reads TGTGCCATATCGGTACAGGGGAGAAGCTATGGCTACACCTTC. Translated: CAISVQGRSYGYTF.

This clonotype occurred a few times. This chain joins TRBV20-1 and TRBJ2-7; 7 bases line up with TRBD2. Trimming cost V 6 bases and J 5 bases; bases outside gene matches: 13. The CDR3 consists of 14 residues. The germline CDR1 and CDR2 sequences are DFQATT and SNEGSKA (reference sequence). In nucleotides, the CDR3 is TGCAGTGCCCTCCGGGACTCCAGCGGGGACGAGCAGTACTTC. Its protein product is CSALRDSSGDEQYF.

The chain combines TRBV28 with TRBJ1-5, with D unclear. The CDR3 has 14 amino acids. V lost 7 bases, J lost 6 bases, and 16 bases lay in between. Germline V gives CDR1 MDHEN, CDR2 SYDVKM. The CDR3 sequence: CASTLTSVGQPQHF. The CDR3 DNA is TGTGCCAGCACCTTAACCTCCGTCGGTCAGCCCCAGCATTTT.

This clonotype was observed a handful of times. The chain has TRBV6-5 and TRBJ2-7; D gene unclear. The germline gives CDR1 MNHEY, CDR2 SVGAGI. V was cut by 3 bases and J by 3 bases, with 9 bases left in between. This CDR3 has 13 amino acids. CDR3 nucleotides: TGTGCCAGCAGTTATAGGGCCCGCTACGAGCAGTACTTC. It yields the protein CASSYRARYEQYF.

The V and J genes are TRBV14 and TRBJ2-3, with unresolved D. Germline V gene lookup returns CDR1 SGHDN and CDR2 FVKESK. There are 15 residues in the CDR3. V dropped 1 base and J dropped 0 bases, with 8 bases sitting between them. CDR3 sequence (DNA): TGTGCCAGCAGCCAAGCAGCGCTTAGCACAGATACGCAGTATTTT. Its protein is CASSQAALSTDTQYF.